A selection of T cell receptor beta chains follows, all from one sample in a study of blood T cell repertoires in COVID-19. Here immunoSEQ multiplex PCR was the method, and the copy in TCRdb shows in-frame clones only, minus some. The profile covers around 97,000 clones, with roughly 87% appearing a single time and around 3.1% taken by the ten largest. The sequencing input was peripheral blood. The receptor source for this set is a man aged 45 to 65 in a cohort sampled during active COVID-19. CDR3s include the opening cysteine and the closing phenylalanine or tryptophan. Fields, in order: CDR3 protein, CDR3 DNA, J gene, D gene, V gene, clone size. D genes are given only for firm matches. The size entry is marked missing in some rows and otherwise reads once, few, many or a size class.

CDR3 protein: CASSPGDHSNTEAFF
CDR3 DNA: TGTGCCAGCAGCCCGGGGGATCATTCGAACACTGAAGCTTTCTTT
J gene: TRBJ1-1
D gene: .
V gene: TRBV7-8
clone size: once

CDR3 protein: CASSNSGYGYTF
CDR3 DNA: TGTGCCAGCAGTAACAGCGGCTATGGCTACACCTTC
J gene: TRBJ1-2
D gene: .
V gene: TRBV6-5
clone size: .

CDR3 protein: CASSPRTGLGTGELFF
CDR3 DNA: TGCGCCAGCAGCCCCCGGACAGGACTTGGCACCGGGGAGCTGTTTTTT
J gene: TRBJ2-2
D gene: TRBD1
V gene: TRBV5-1
clone size: .

CDR3 protein: CASSLEDRGGSPLHF
CDR3 DNA: TGTGCCAGCAGCTTGGAGGATAGGGGAGGCTCACCCCTCCACTTT
J gene: TRBJ1-6
D gene: .
V gene: TRBV5-6
clone size: .

CDR3 protein: CASSLTEGYGYTF
CDR3 DNA: TGTGCCAGCAGCTTAACAGAAGGCTATGGCTACACCTTC
J gene: TRBJ1-2
D gene: .
V gene: TRBV5-8
clone size: few

CDR3 protein: CASSSTSAGTDTQYF
CDR3 DNA: TGTGCCAGCAGCTCTACTAGCGCGGGCACAGATACGCAGTATTTT
J gene: TRBJ2-3
D gene: TRBD2
V gene: TRBV5-5
clone size: .

CDR3 protein: CASSLEGETAEAFF
CDR3 DNA: TGTGCCAGCAGCTTAGAGGGGGAGACAGCCGAAGCTTTCTTT
J gene: TRBJ1-1
D gene: .
V gene: TRBV7-2
clone size: .

CDR3 protein: CASSQMSGRSSYNEQFF
CDR3 DNA: TGTGCCAGCAGCCAAATGAGCGGGCGGAGCTCCTACAATGAGCAGTTCTTC
J gene: TRBJ2-1
D gene: .
V gene: TRBV4-2
clone size: .

CDR3 protein: CSASTSSLNEQFF
CDR3 DNA: TGCAGTGCTAGTACGTCTAGCTTGAATGAGCAGTTCTTC
J gene: TRBJ2-1
D gene: .
V gene: TRBV20-1
clone size: .

CDR3 protein: CASSLADTQYF
CDR3 DNA: TGTGCCAGCAGCCTCGCAGATACGCAGTATTTT
J gene: TRBJ2-3
D gene: .
V gene: TRBV7-2
clone size: .

CDR3 protein: CASSHREKETQYF
CDR3 DNA: TGTGCCTCCTCCCACAGAGAAAAAGAGACCCAGTACTTC
J gene: TRBJ2-5
D gene: .
V gene: TRBV19
clone size: .

CDR3 protein: CASSLQGQKETQYF
CDR3 DNA: TGTGCCAGCAGCTTGCAAGGACAGAAAGAGACCCAGTACTTC
J gene: TRBJ2-5
D gene: .
V gene: TRBV5-4
clone size: .

CDR3 protein: CASSVQGNTEAFF
CDR3 DNA: TGCGCCAGCAGCGTTCAGGGTAACACTGAAGCTTTCTTT
J gene: TRBJ1-1
D gene: .
V gene: TRBV5-1
clone size: .

CDR3 protein: CASSPPGQVYGYTF
CDR3 DNA: TGTGCCAGCAGCCCGCCGGGACAGGTCTATGGCTACACCTTC
J gene: TRBJ1-2
D gene: TRBD1
V gene: TRBV7-2
clone size: .

CDR3 protein: CASSPGVHTGQETQYF
CDR3 DNA: TGTGCCAGCAGTCCGGGGGTGCACACCGGGCAAGAGACCCAGTACTTC
J gene: TRBJ2-5
D gene: .
V gene: TRBV11-2
clone size: .

CDR3 protein: CASSAGYTDTQYF
CDR3 DNA: TGTGCCAGTAGTGCGGGCTACACAGATACGCAGTATTTT
J gene: TRBJ2-3
D gene: .
V gene: TRBV19
clone size: .

CDR3 protein: CASSSSGGADTQYF
CDR3 DNA: TGTGCCAGCAGTTCTAGCGGGGGGGCCGATACGCAGTATTTT
J gene: TRBJ2-3
D gene: TRBD2
V gene: TRBV2
clone size: .

CDR3 protein: CASSLVVRDQETQYF
CDR3 DNA: TGTGCCAGCAGCTTAGTTGTGCGGGACCAAGAGACCCAGTACTTC
J gene: TRBJ2-5
D gene: .
V gene: TRBV7-8
clone size: .

CDR3 protein: CASSQGQSYNSPLHF
CDR3 DNA: TGCGCCAGCAGCCAAGGCCAGTCCTATAATTCACCCCTCCACTTT
J gene: TRBJ1-6
D gene: .
V gene: TRBV4-3
clone size: .

CDR3 protein: CASSLYAGGTEAFF
CDR3 DNA: TGTGCCAGCAGCTTGTATGCAGGGGGAACTGAAGCTTTCTTT
J gene: TRBJ1-1
D gene: TRBD1
V gene: TRBV5-6
clone size: .

CDR3 protein: CASRHGVGGAYEQYF
CDR3 DNA: TGTGCCAGCAGACACGGTGTTGGAGGAGCCTACGAGCAGTACTTC
J gene: TRBJ2-7
D gene: .
V gene: TRBV6-5
clone size: .

CDR3 protein: CASSPGTGLAGELFF
CDR3 DNA: TGTGCCAGCAGCCCCGGGACAGGGTTAGCCGGGGAGCTGTTTTTT
J gene: TRBJ2-2
D gene: TRBD1
V gene: TRBV3-1/TRBV3-2
clone size: .

CDR3 protein: CASRYGQGGTEAFF
CDR3 DNA: TGCGCCAGCAGATACGGACAGGGAGGCACTGAAGCTTTCTTT
J gene: TRBJ1-1
D gene: TRBD1
V gene: TRBV5-1
clone size: .

CDR3 protein: CASSLQGAGANVLTF
CDR3 DNA: TGTGCCAGCAGCTTACAGGGGGCTGGGGCCAACGTCCTGACTTTC
J gene: TRBJ2-6
D gene: TRBD1
V gene: TRBV11-2
clone size: .

CDR3 protein: CASRATGGGFDTGELFF
CDR3 DNA: TGTGCCAGCAGGGCGACAGGGGGTGGGTTCGACACCGGGGAGCTGTTTTTT
J gene: TRBJ2-2
D gene: TRBD1
V gene: TRBV4-2
clone size: .

CDR3 protein: CASSVGQGETQYF
CDR3 DNA: TGTGCCAGCAGCGTAGGACAGGGAGAGACCCAGTACTTC
J gene: TRBJ2-5
D gene: TRBD1
V gene: TRBV9
clone size: .

CDR3 protein: CASSLAGGPWNEQFF
CDR3 DNA: TGTGCCAGCAGTTTAGCGGGGGGGCCTTGGAATGAGCAGTTCTTC
J gene: TRBJ2-1
D gene: TRBD2
V gene: TRBV27
clone size: .